This TCR beta chain came from a study of blood T cell repertoires in COVID-19. In the original workflow: By means of reference gene primer amplification, nucleated cell counts were estimated. Repertoires were generated with immunoSEQ multiplex PCR, while TCRdb's copy carries only in-frame clones and drops some. V and J calls plus clone size are reproduced from that table; the DNA served to infer D and trimming. The repertoire holds 10,000 to 11,000 clones, with around 75% as singletons. Germline V lookup: CDR1 SNHLY, CDR2 FYNNEI. The CDR3 runs 14 residues. V was pared by 8 bases and J by 3 bases, with 6 bases of the junction left unmatched.

The chain combines TRBV2 with TRBJ1-5; 8 bases are a match to TRBD1. The receptor comes from a man between 70 and 80 years old with active COVID-19. Input material: peripheral blood. The CDR3 loop reads CASRGQATNQPQHF. The CDR3 coding sequence is TGTGCCAGCCGGGGACAGGCCACCAATCAGCCCCAGCATTTT.